Reported below is one T cell receptor beta chain. These data are taken from a study of blood T cell repertoires in COVID-19. Data came from immunoSEQ multiplex PCR; TCRdb stores just in-frame clones and leaves some out. Of approximately 77,000 clones listed, around 77% are singletons. The CDR3 is 13 residues long. The germline gives CDR1 LGHDT, CDR2 YNNKEL (reference sequence). V shed 10 bases and J 8 bases; nucleotides not matched to a gene: 10. The sample was peripheral blood. The source is a man between 65 and 85 years old with active or convalescent COVID-19. The genes are TRBV3-1 (or the pseudogene TRBV3-2) and TRBJ1-4; 7 bases fit TRBD1. The CDR3: CATAVQGGEKLFF. The CDR3 DNA sequence: TGTGCCACGGCCGTTCAGGGGGGCGAAAAACTGTTTTTT.